This T cell receptor beta chain was identified during a study of control samples from healthy donors and cancer patients. Assay used: immunoSEQ multiplex PCR; TCRdb lists only in-frame clones, some missing. The table records about 120,000 clones, more than 75% of them present only once. The ends were cut back, 2 bases at V and 0 bases at J, with 10 bases in the middle. CDR3 length: 16 residues. CDR1 and CDR2 (germline): KGHSH, LQKENI. Sequencing used blood. The genes are TRBV18 and TRBJ2-2; the D gene could be TRBD1 or TRBD2 (5 bases each). The receptor was derived from a man younger than 45 in good health. CDR3 in amino acids: CASSPTGTANTGELFF. CDR3 DNA sequence: TGTGCCAGCTCACCAACCGGGACCGCGAACACCGGGGAGCTGTTTTTT.